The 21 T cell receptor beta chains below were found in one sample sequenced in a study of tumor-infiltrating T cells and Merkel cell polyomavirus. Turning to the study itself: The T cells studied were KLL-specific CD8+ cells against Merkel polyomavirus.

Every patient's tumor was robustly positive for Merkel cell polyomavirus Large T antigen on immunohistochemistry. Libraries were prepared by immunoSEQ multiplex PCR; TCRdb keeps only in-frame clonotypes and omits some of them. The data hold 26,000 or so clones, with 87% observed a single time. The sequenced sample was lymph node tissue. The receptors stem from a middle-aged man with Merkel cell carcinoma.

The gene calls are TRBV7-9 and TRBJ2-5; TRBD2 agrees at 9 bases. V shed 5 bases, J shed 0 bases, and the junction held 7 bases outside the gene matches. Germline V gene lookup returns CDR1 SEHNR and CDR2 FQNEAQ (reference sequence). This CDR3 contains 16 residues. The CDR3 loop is CASSPTTSGNQETQYF. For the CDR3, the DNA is TGTGCCAGCAGCCCGACGACTAGCGGAAACCAAGAGACCCAGTACTTC.

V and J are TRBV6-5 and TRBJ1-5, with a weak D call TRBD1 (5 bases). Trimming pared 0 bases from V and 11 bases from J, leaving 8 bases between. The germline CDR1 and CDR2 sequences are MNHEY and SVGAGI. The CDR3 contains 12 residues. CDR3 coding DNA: TGTGCCAGCAGTTACTCGGGGGGAACCCAGCATTTT. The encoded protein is CASSYSGGTQHF.

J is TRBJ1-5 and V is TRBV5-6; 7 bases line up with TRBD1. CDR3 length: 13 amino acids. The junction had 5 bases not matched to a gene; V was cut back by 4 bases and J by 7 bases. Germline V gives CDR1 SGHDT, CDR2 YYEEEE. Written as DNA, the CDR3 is TGTGCCAGCAGCCAAGACAGGGAGCAGCCCCAGCATTTT. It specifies CASSQDREQPQHF.

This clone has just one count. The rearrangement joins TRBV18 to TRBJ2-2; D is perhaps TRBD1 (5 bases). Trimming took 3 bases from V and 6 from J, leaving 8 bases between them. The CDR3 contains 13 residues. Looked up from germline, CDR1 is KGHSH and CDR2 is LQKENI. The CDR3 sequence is CASSPQGSGELFF. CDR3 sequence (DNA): TGTGCCAGCTCACCGCAGGGCTCCGGGGAGCTGTTTTTT.

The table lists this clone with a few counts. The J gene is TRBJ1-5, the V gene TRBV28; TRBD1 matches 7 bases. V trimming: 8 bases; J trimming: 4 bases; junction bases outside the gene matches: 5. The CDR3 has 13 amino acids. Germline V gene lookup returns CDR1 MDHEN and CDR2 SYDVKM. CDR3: CASQGDGNQPQHF. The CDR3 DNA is TGTGCCAGCCAGGGGGATGGGAATCAGCCCCAGCATTTT.

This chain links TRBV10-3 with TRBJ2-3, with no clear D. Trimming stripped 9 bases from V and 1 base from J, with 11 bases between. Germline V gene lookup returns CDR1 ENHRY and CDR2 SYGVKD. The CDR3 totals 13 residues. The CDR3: CAILPQGTDTQYF. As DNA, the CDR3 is TGTGCCATTCTCCCTCAGGGCACAGATACGCAGTATTTT.

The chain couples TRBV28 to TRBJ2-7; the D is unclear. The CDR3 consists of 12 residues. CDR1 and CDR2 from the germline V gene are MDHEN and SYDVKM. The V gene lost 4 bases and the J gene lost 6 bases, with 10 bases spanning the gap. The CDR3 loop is CASSSVTGEQYF. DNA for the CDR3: TGTGCCAGCAGTTCCGTTACGGGCGAGCAGTACTTC.

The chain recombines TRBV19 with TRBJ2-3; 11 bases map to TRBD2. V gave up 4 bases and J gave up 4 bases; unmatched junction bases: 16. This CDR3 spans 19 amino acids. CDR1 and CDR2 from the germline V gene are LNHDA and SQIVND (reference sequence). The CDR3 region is CASSTPTSGGHQGADTQYF. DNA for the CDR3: TGTGCCAGTAGTACCCCTACTAGCGGGGGACATCAGGGGGCAGATACGCAGTATTTT.

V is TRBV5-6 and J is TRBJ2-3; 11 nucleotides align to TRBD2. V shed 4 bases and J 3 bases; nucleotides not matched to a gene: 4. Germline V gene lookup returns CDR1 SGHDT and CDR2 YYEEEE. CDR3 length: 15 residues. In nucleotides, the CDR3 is TGTGCCAGCAGCCGTAGCGGGGGGGTTACAGATACGCAGTATTTT. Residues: CASSRSGGVTDTQYF.

The CDR3 spells CASRQQSVSTDTQYF. The DNA of the CDR3 is TGTGCCAGCAGGCAACAAAGCGTTAGCACAGATACGCAGTATTTT. The chain links TRBV2 to TRBJ2-3; D ambiguous. This CDR3 is 15 amino acids long. CDR1 and CDR2 from the germline V gene are SNHLY and FYNNEI. Trimming removed 6 bases from V and 0 bases from J, with 13 bases in between.

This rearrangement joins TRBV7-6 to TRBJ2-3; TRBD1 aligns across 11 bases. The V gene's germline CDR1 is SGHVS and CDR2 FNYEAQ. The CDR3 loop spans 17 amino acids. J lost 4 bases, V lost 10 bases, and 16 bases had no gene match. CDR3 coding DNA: TGTGCCACCGAGTCGCCTCCACCGGGACAGGGGGCAGATACGCAGTATTTT. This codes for CATESPPPGQGADTQYF.

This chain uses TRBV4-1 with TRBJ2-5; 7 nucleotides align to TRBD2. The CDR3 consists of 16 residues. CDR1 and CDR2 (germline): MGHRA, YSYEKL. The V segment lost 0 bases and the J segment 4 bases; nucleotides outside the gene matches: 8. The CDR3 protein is CASSQDLGGSIETQYF. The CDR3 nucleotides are TGCGCCAGCAGCCAAGATCTGGGGGGGAGTATAGAGACCCAGTACTTC.

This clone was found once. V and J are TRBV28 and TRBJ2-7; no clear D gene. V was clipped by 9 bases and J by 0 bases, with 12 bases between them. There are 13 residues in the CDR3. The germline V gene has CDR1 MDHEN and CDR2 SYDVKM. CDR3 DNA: TGTGCCAGTCAACATGGGCCCTCCTACGAGCAGTACTTC. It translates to CASQHGPSYEQYF.

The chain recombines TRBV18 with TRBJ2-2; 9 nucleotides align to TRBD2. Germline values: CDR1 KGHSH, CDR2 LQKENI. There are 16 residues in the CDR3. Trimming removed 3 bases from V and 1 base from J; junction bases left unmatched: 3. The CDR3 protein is CASSPRSGGNTGELFF. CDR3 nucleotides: TGTGCCAGCTCACCGCGTAGCGGGGGGAACACCGGGGAGCTGTTTTTT.

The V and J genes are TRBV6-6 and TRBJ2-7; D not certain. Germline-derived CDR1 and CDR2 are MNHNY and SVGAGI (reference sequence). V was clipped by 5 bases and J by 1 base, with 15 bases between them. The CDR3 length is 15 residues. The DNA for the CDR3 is TGTGCCAGCAGTCCACCCCTCAGGTTTTCCTACGAGCAGTACTTC. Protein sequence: CASSPPLRFSYEQYF.

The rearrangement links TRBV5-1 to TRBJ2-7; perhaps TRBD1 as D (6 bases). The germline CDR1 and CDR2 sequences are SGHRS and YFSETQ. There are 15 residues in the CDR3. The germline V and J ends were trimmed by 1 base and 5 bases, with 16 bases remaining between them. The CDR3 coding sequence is TGCGCCAGCAGCTTGTCGTACAGGGCTCGTCACGAGCAGTACTTC. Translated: CASSLSYRARHEQYF.

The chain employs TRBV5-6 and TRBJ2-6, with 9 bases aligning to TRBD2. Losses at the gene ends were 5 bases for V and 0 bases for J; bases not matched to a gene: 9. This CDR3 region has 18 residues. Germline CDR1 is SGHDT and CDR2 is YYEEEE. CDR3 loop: CASRRGGSGGSGANVLTF. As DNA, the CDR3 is TGTGCCAGCAGGAGAGGGGGTAGCGGGGGCTCTGGGGCCAACGTCCTGACTTTC.

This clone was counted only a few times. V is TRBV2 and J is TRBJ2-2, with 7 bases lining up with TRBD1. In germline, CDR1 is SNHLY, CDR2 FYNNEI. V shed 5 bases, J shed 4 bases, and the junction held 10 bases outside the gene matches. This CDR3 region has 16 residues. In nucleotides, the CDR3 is TGTGCCAGCAGTCCCACAGGGGCGAGGGGCACCGGGGAGCTGTTTTTT. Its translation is CASSPTGARGTGELFF.

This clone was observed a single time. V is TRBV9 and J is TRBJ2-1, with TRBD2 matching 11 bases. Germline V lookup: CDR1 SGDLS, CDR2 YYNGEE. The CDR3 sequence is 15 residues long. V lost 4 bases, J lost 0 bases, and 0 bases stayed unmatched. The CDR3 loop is CASSTSGSSYNEQFF. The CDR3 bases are TGTGCCAGCAGCACTAGCGGGAGCTCCTACAATGAGCAGTTCTTC.

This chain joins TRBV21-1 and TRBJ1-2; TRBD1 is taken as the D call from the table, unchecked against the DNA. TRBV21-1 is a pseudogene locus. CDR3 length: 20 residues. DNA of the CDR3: TGTGCCAGCAGCAGACTATATTTTAGATTAGGGACAGGGGGCACCTATGGCTACACCTTC. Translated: CASSRLYFRLGTGGTYGYTF.

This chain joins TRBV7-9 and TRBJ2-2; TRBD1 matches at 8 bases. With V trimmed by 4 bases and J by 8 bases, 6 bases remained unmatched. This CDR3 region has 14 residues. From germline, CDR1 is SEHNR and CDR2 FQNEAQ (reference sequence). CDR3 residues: CASSYRQGSGELFF. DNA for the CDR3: TGTGCCAGCAGCTATCGACAGGGGAGTGGGGAGCTGTTTTTT.